This T cell receptor (beta chain) came from a study of fetal regulatory T cell absence and autoimmunity. Whole-study results and caveats: Oligoclonal TCR enrichment in pancreas over cord blood reached over 100-fold for some clones.

The repertoire was sequenced with immunoSEQ multiplex PCR; TCRdb's copy has only in-frame clones and lacks some. In the table there are about 95,000 clones, about two thirds of which are singletons. The V segment lost 5 bases and the J segment 5 bases; nucleotides outside the gene matches: 7. Germline assignment: CDR1 LNHDA and CDR2 SQIVND (reference sequence). The CDR3 extends over 14 amino acids. Notes on this clone: Its antigen is currently unknown.

This TCR derives from a male donor with IPEX syndrome. V usage is TRBV19 and J usage is TRBJ2-7; 9 bases are shared with TRBD1. The sample was pancreas tissue. The CDR3 is CASSPGTGLDEQYF. CDR3 nucleotides: TGTGCCAGTAGTCCCGGGACAGGGCTAGACGAGCAGTACTTC.